Listed below are T cell receptor beta chains from one sample, sequenced in a study of shared clonotypes between healthy human individuals. Data came from immunoSEQ multiplex PCR; TCRdb stores just in-frame clones and leaves some out. The table records about 560,000 clones, roughly 72% of them present only once. Sequencing was done on a sample of PBMCs. These TCRs come from a woman aged 40 to 49 in good health. Some clones in this sample may be carry-over from other donors' samples. Both conserved end residues are part of each CDR3. The order of the fields is V gene, D gene, J gene, clone size, CDR3 protein, CDR3 DNA. The D gene is left open where the match is weak. The size field is filled for only some rows; it gives once, few, many or a size class.

v_call: TRBV5-1; d_call: TRBD2; j_call: TRBJ2-2; clone_size: NA; cdr3_aa: CASSPGLAGLTGELFF; cdr3_nt: TGCGCCAGCAGCCCGGGACTAGCGGGGCTTACCGGGGAGCTGTTTTTT
v_call: TRBV18; d_call: TRBD2; j_call: TRBJ2-1; clone_size: NA; cdr3_aa: CASSLLAGVYNEQFF; cdr3_nt: TGTGCCAGCTCACTGCTAGCGGGAGTCTACAATGAGCAGTTCTTC
v_call: TRBV5-1; d_call: NA; j_call: TRBJ2-5; clone_size: NA; cdr3_aa: CASSLTPPGEGRETQYF; cdr3_nt: TGCGCCAGCAGCTTGACCCCTCCAGGGGAGGGGCGAGAGACCCAGTACTTC
v_call: TRBV5-4; d_call: NA; j_call: TRBJ2-3; clone_size: NA; cdr3_aa: CASSLGSYTDTQYF; cdr3_nt: TGTGCCAGCAGCCTGGGCAGTTACACAGATACGCAGTATTTT
v_call: TRBV5-4; d_call: TRBD2; j_call: TRBJ2-2; clone_size: NA; cdr3_aa: CASSSRLAGALGGELFF; cdr3_nt: TGTGCCAGCAGCTCCCGGCTAGCGGGAGCCCTGGGGGGGGAGCTGTTTTTT
v_call: TRBV19; d_call: TRBD1; j_call: TRBJ1-3; clone_size: NA; cdr3_aa: CASSMPRDRGHGNTIYF; cdr3_nt: TGTGCCAGTAGTATGCCTCGGGACAGGGGGCACGGAAACACCATATATTTT
v_call: TRBV9; d_call: NA; j_call: TRBJ1-5; clone_size: NA; cdr3_aa: CASTESGLSNQPQHF; cdr3_nt: TGTGCCAGCACGGAGTCGGGACTTAGCAATCAGCCCCAGCATTTT
v_call: TRBV7-2; d_call: NA; j_call: TRBJ2-7; clone_size: once; cdr3_aa: CASSFGRSYEQYF; cdr3_nt: TGTGCCAGCAGCTTCGGACGTTCCTACGAGCAGTACTTC
v_call: TRBV7-9; d_call: NA; j_call: TRBJ2-5; clone_size: NA; cdr3_aa: CASSQTGVQETQYF; cdr3_nt: TGTGCCAGCAGCCAGACAGGTGTGCAAGAGACCCAGTACTTC
v_call: TRBV28; d_call: NA; j_call: TRBJ2-4; clone_size: NA; cdr3_aa: CASSHSQGGDIQYF; cdr3_nt: TGTGCCAGCAGTCACTCACAGGGGGGGGACATTCAGTACTTC
v_call: TRBV7-8; d_call: NA; j_call: TRBJ2-7; clone_size: NA; cdr3_aa: CASSLGSSGTYEQYF; cdr3_nt: TGTGCCAGCAGCTTAGGTAGCTCGGGGACCTACGAGCAGTACTTC
v_call: TRBV27; d_call: NA; j_call: TRBJ1-2; clone_size: NA; cdr3_aa: CASSFRQGNDYTF; cdr3_nt: TGTGCCAGCAGTTTTCGGCAGGGCAACGACTACACCTTC
v_call: TRBV5-4; d_call: NA; j_call: TRBJ1-4; clone_size: NA; cdr3_aa: CASSLGATNEKLFF; cdr3_nt: TGTGCCAGCAGCCTCGGGGCAACTAATGAAAAACTGTTTTTT
v_call: TRBV28; d_call: NA; j_call: TRBJ2-3; clone_size: NA; cdr3_aa: CASSTGDTDTQYF; cdr3_nt: TGTGCCAGCAGTACGGGGGACACAGATACGCAGTATTTT
v_call: TRBV7-6; d_call: NA; j_call: TRBJ1-2; clone_size: NA; cdr3_aa: CASSRGGSDYGYTF; cdr3_nt: TGTGCCAGCAGCCGCGGGGGGTCGGACTATGGCTACACCTTC